The 12 T cell receptor beta chains given below trace back to one sample, sequenced in a study of blood T cell repertoires in COVID-19. Libraries were prepared by immunoSEQ multiplex PCR; TCRdb keeps only in-frame clonotypes and omits some of them. The data contain fewer than 110,000 clones, about 93% of them seen just once; the ten biggest clones take up roughly 1.3%. Source material: peripheral blood. The receptors shown here come from a woman aged 30 to 39 with acute or convalescent COVID-19.

This clone has more than one count but fewer than ten. The chain joins TRBV4-3 to TRBJ2-7; perhaps TRBD2 as D (6 bases). This CDR3 contains 15 residues. Per germline, CDR1 LGHNA and CDR2 YSLEER. Trimming took 0 bases from V and 2 from J, leaving 11 bases between them. The chain's CDR3 is CASSQDPGGPYEQYF. The CDR3 DNA sequence: TGCGCCAGCAGCCAAGATCCCGGGGGACCCTACGAGCAGTACTTC.

J is TRBJ2-3 and V is TRBV28; 7 nucleotides align to TRBD1. This CDR3 region has 13 residues. V lost 4 bases, J lost 14 bases, and 12 bases stayed unmatched. CDR1 is MDHEN, CDR2 SYDVKM, per germline. Here the CDR3 reads CASSSIDRVGRYF. CDR3 coding DNA: TGTGCCAGCAGTTCAATAGACAGGGTCGGTAGGTATTTT.

The chain recombines TRBV11-2 with TRBJ1-1; 7 nucleotides align to TRBD1. J lost 8 bases, V lost 4 bases, and 10 bases had no gene match. The CDR3 covers 14 residues. Germline CDR1 and CDR2: SGHAT and FQNNGV. CDR3 in amino acids: CASSSLDRLKEAFF. The CDR3 region has the DNA TGTGCCAGCAGCTCTCTGGACAGGTTGAAAGAAGCTTTCTTT.

The genes are TRBV11-2 and TRBJ1-2; D possibly corresponds to TRBD1 (6 bases). Trimming removed 1 base from V and 4 bases from J, with 10 bases in between. The length of the CDR3 is 14 residues. Per the germline V gene, CDR1 is SGHAT and CDR2 is FQNNGV. CDR3: CASSLADSSYGYTF. For the CDR3, the DNA is TGTGCCAGCAGCTTAGCGGACAGCTCCTATGGCTACACCTTC.

The gene calls are TRBV11-3 and TRBJ1-4; D may be TRBD1 (5 bases). V shed 5 bases and J shed 4 bases, with 14 bases lying between them. The CDR3 consists of 15 residues. Germline V gene lookup returns CDR1 SGHNT and CDR2 YENEEA. CDR3 sequence reads: CASSEGTEYNEKLFF. CDR3 nucleotide sequence: TGTGCCAGCAGCGAGGGGACTGAATATAATGAAAAACTGTTTTTT.

V gene TRBV10-2 combines with J gene TRBJ1-4; D is uncertain. The CDR3 is 15 amino acids. The ends were cut back, 2 bases at V and 5 bases at J, with 12 bases in the middle. Germline CDR1 WSHSY, CDR2 SAAADI. The chain's CDR3 is CASSEAALLNEKLFF. CDR3 sequence (DNA): TGCGCCAGCAGTGAGGCAGCGCTACTAAATGAAAAACTGTTTTTT.

The chain uses TRBV7-3 and TRBJ2-3, with a possible D match to TRBD1 (6 bases). This CDR3 contains 13 residues. Trimming took 3 bases from V and 10 from J, leaving 14 bases between them. Germline V gives CDR1 SGHTA, CDR2 FQGTGA. As DNA, the CDR3 is TGTGCCAGCAGCTTCCCAGGGGAAGAGCCGCAGTATTTT. As protein: CASSFPGEEPQYF.

The rearrangement joins TRBV18 to TRBJ1-1; D is uncertain. This CDR3 comprises 13 residues. Germline V lookup: CDR1 KGHSH, CDR2 LQKENI. V was cut by 1 base and J by 3 bases, with 6 bases left in between. The CDR3 coding sequence is TGTGCCAGCTCACCACACTCGGACACTGAAGCTTTCTTT. This gives the protein CASSPHSDTEAFF.

The V and J genes are TRBV7-2 and TRBJ2-5; 11 nucleotides line up with TRBD1. There are 15 residues in the CDR3. The trim removed 5 bases at V and 9 bases at J, leaving 11 bases unmatched. Per the germline V gene, CDR1 is SGHTA and CDR2 is FQGNSA. This chain's CDR3 is CASSPWDRGDWAQYF. The CDR3 nucleotides read TGTGCCAGCAGCCCCTGGGACAGGGGGGATTGGGCCCAGTACTTC.

The genes are TRBV5-4 and TRBJ1-1; D call uncertain. There are 14 residues in the CDR3. Per germline, CDR1 SGHNT and CDR2 YYREEE (reference sequence). Between the trimmed V and J ends, which lost 1 base and 0 bases, there was a span of 7 bases. The CDR3 nucleotides are TGTGCCAGCAGCTTGATACTAATGAACACTGAAGCTTTCTTT. Translating it yields CASSLILMNTEAFF.

The chain employs TRBV4-3 and TRBJ1-1; 10 bases agree with TRBD1. Germline CDR1 is LGHNA and CDR2 is YSLEER. This CDR3 is 18 amino acids long. V gave up 2 bases and J gave up 1 base; unmatched junction bases: 10. CDR3 region: CASSQSPGQGTGNTEAFF. The CDR3 DNA follows: TGCGCCAGCAGCCAATCACCGGGACAGGGGACGGGGAACACTGAAGCTTTCTTT.

The chain carries TRBV28 and TRBJ1-1; 7 nucleotides line up with TRBD1. J was trimmed by 14 bases and V by 3 bases; bases with no gene match: 15. CDR1 is MDHEN, CDR2 SYDVKM, per germline. The CDR3 runs 14 residues. The CDR3 loop reads CASSLYRGGPWWFF. CDR3 nucleotide sequence: TGTGCCAGCAGTTTGTACAGGGGCGGCCCATGGTGGTTCTTT. Full variable domain (missing parts from reference TRBV28 and TRBJ1-1): DVKVTQSSRYLVKRTGEKVFLECVQDMDHENMFWYRQDPGLGLRLIYFSYDVKMKEKGDIPEGYSVSREKKERFSLILESASTNQTSMYLCASSLYRGGPWWFFGQGTRLTVV.